These 5 T cell receptor beta chains originate from one sample sequenced in a study of identical twins. Each CDR3 protein gets one entry after TCRdb re-called the 5' RACE reads with MiXCR. The sample includes nearly 900,000 distinct CDR3 sequences, approximately 13% of them seen just once. Another study also made use of these data, one on yellow fever vaccine responses in identical twins.

What was sequenced was PBMCs. These receptors all stem from a woman in her late teens or twenties in good health.

V usage is TRBV14 and J usage is TRBJ2-7, with D perhaps TRBD1 or TRBD2 (5 bases each). CDR3 size: 15 residues. Germline loops: CDR1 SGHDN, CDR2 FVKESK. The V end lost 6 bases, the J end lost 3 bases, and 18 bases lay between the germline ends. CDR3 sequence (DNA): TGTGCCAGCAGTTTCGGCCGGGGCGGCCTCTACGAGCAGTACTTC. Translating it yields CASSFGRGGLYEQYF.

This sequence joins TRBV20-1 and TRBJ2-3; 8 bases are shared with TRBD2. CDR1 is DFQATT, CDR2 SNEGSKA, per germline (reference sequence). This CDR3 has 16 amino acids. The junction had 12 bases not matched to a gene; V was cut back by 3 bases and J by 4 bases. The CDR3 nucleotides are TGCAGTGCTAGTAAGACGGGAGGGCCAGGAGCAGATACGCAGTATTTT. This codes for CSASKTGGPGADTQYF.

In its sample, this clonotype was seen a few times. This chain connects TRBV7-9 to TRBJ2-7, with 8 bases lining up with TRBD2. Germline V gene data show CDR1 as SEHNR and CDR2 as FQNEAQ (reference sequence). The V gene end was trimmed by 4 bases and the J gene end by 2 bases; junction bases not matched to a gene: 10. This CDR3 is built from 16 residues. CDR3 loop: CASSSPREGGPYEQYF. DNA of the CDR3: TGTGCCAGCAGCTCTCCTCGGGAGGGAGGGCCCTACGAGCAGTACTTC.

The chain carries TRBV12-3 or TRBV12-4 and TRBJ2-1; the match to TRBD2 covers 9 bases. J gave up 6 bases and V 3 bases, and 21 bases lay outside the gene matches. The CDR3 sequence is 20 residues long. The chain's CDR3 is CASSLGLRTAGTSRGNEQFF. DNA of the CDR3: TGTGCCAGCAGTTTGGGCCTGCGGACAGCCGGGACTAGCAGGGGCAATGAGCAGTTCTTC.

This clonotype was detected ten times or more. The chain uses TRBV7-6 and TRBJ2-1; D unresolved. This CDR3 spans 14 amino acids. CDR1 and CDR2 (germline): SGHVS, FNYEAQ. V dropped 1 base and J dropped 5 bases, with 9 bases sitting between them. Here the CDR3 reads CASSLDGFNNEQFF. The CDR3 nucleotides read TGTGCCAGCAGCTTAGACGGATTTAACAATGAGCAGTTCTTC.